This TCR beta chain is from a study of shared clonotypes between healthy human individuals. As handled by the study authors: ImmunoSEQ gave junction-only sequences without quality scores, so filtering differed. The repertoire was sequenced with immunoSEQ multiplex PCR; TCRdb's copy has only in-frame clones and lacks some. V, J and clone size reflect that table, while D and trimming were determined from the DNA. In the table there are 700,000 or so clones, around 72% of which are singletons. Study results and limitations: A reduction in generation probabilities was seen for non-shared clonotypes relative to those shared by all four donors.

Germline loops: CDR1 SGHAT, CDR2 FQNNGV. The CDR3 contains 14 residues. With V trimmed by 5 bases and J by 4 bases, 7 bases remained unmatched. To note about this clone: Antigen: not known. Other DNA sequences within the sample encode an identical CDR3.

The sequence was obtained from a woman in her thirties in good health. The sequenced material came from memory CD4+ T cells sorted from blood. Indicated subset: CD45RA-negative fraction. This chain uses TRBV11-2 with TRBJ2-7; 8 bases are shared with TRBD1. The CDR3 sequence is CASSPSTGGYEQYF. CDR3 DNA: TGTGCCAGCAGCCCCAGCACAGGGGGTTACGAGCAGTACTTC. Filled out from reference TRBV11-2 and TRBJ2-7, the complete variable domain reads EAGVAQSPRYKIIEKRQSVAFWCNPISGHATLYWYQQILGQGPKLLIQFQNNGVVDDSQLPKDRFSAERLKGVDSTLKIQPAKLEDSAVYLCASSPSTGGYEQYFGPGTRLTVT.